This T cell receptor beta chain was profiled in a study of CD8 T cells in Susac syndrome. Background on the study: At blood draw, Susac syndrome patients were therapy-naive, on corticosteroids, or on intravenous immunoglobulin alone.

Sequencing targeted TCR beta in T cells from blood (CD8+ and CD4+). Random-hexamer reverse transcription was applied to about 0.45 to 1 ug RNA. MiXCR, applied by TCRdb to the immunoSEQ multiplex PCR reads, yields one record per CDR3 protein. The table lists about 130,000 distinct CDR3 sequences, just under 95% of them singletons. Points on this clonotype: Its antigen is not known.

Notes on the study in general: The study's TCR sequencing and HLA analysis drew on a certain number of individuals. That number was acknowledged as relatively small.

Germline CDR1 and CDR2: LGHNT and FRNRAP. Trimming cost V 5 bases and J 2 bases; bases outside gene matches: 17. The CDR3 has 19 amino acids. Sequenced material: CD8+ T cells from PBMCs. The source of this sequence is a human donor with Susac syndrome. This chain links TRBV12-5 with TRBJ2-3; 9 bases are a match to TRBD2. The CDR3 region is CASGPHNPGLAGSTDTQYF. CDR3 nucleotides: TGTGCTAGTGGTCCTCACAACCCCGGGCTAGCGGGGTCCACAGATACGCAGTATTTT.